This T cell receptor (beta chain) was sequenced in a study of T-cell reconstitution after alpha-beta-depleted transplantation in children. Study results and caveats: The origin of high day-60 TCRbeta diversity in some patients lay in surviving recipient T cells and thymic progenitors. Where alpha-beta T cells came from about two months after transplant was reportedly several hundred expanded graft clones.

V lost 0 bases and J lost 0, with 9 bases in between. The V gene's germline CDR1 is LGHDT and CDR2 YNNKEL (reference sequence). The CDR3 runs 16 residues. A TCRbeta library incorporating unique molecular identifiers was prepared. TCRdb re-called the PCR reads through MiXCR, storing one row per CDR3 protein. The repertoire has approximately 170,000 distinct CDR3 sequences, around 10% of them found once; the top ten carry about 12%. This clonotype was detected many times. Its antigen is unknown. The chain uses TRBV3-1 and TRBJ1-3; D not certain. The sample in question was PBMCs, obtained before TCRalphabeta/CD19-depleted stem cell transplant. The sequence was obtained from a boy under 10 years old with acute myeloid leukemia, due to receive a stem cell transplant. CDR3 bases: TGTGCCAGCAGCCAAGATCCGCGCAGCTCTGGAAACACCATATATTTT. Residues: CASSQDPRSSGNTIYF.